A selection of T cell receptor beta chains follows, all from one sample in a study of blood T cell repertoires in COVID-19. The table came from immunoSEQ multiplex PCR; TCRdb's copy has only in-frame clones and leaves some out. The sample comprises some 120,000 clones, roughly 84% of which are singletons, and roughly 1.2% rests with the top ten. The source material was peripheral blood. The source of these receptors is a woman of 80 years or more with acute or convalescent COVID-19. Both conserved end residues are part of each CDR3. Fields, in order: D gene, J gene, clone size, V gene, CDR3 length, CDR3 protein, CDR3 DNA. D genes are given only for firm matches. A clone size is listed for some rows: how often the clone was seen (once, few, many), or a class if it is expanded.

D: -
J: TRBJ1-6
size: -
V: TRBV10-1
length: 18
CDR3: CATGRSTEISSYNSPLHF
DNA: TGCGCCACAGGGAGGTCTACCGAGATAAGCTCCTATAATTCACCCCTCCACTTT

D: TRBD2
J: TRBJ2-5
size: -
V: TRBV14
length: 15
CDR3: CASSLRGELGKTQYF
DNA: TGTGCCAGCAGCCTGCGGGGGGAACTGGGGAAGACCCAGTACTTC

D: -
J: TRBJ2-3
size: -
V: TRBV11-1
length: 14
CDR3: CASSLAISTDTQYF
DNA: TGTGCCAGCAGCTTAGCTATAAGCACAGATACGCAGTATTTT

D: TRBD1
J: TRBJ1-3
size: -
V: TRBV9
length: 13
CDR3: CASSALNRGTIYF
DNA: TGTGCCAGCAGCGCCCTCAACAGGGGAACCATATATTTT

D: -
J: TRBJ2-2
size: -
V: TRBV29-1
length: 14
CDR3: CSVPTAANTGELFF
DNA: TGCAGCGTGCCGACAGCAGCGAACACCGGGGAGCTGTTTTTT

D: -
J: TRBJ2-1
size: -
V: TRBV6-2/TRBV6-3
length: 13
CDR3: CASSDSSYNEQFF
DNA: TGTGCCAGCAGTGACAGTTCCTACAATGAGCAGTTCTTC

D: TRBD2
J: TRBJ2-3
size: -
V: TRBV4-1
length: 17
CDR3: CASSQELAAASTDTQYF
DNA: TGCGCCAGCAGCCAAGAACTAGCGGCAGCTAGCACAGATACGCAGTATTTT

D: TRBD2
J: TRBJ2-7
size: -
V: TRBV4-1
length: 16
CDR3: CASSQVLAVKSYEQYF
DNA: TGCGCCAGCAGCCAAGTTCTAGCGGTGAAGTCCTACGAGCAGTACTTC

D: -
J: TRBJ1-1
size: -
V: TRBV12-3/TRBV12-4
length: 13
CDR3: CASSRYMNTEAFF
DNA: TGTGCCAGCAGCCGTTACATGAACACTGAAGCTTTCTTT

D: -
J: TRBJ2-1
size: -
V: TRBV19
length: 14
CDR3: CASRGDTSYNEQFF
DNA: TGTGCCAGTAGGGGGGACACGTCCTACAATGAGCAGTTCTTC

D: -
J: TRBJ2-1
size: -
V: TRBV28
length: 15
CDR3: CASSPGGSSYNEQFF
DNA: TGTGCCAGCAGTCCAGGTGGGAGCTCCTACAATGAGCAGTTCTTC

D: TRBD2
J: TRBJ2-7
size: -
V: TRBV5-4
length: 15
CDR3: CASSPNRGGSYEQYF
DNA: TGTGCCAGCAGCCCGAATCGCGGGGGCTCCTACGAGCAGTACTTC

D: -
J: TRBJ1-4
size: -
V: TRBV4-1
length: 17
CDR3: CASSPKEQGRTNEKLFF
DNA: TGCGCCAGCAGCCCAAAGGAACAGGGTCGGACTAATGAAAAACTGTTTTTT

D: -
J: TRBJ1-6
size: once
V: TRBV4-3
length: 16
CDR3: CASSQAGGFLNSPLHF
DNA: TGCGCCAGCAGCCAAGCGGGGGGCTTCCTCAATTCACCCCTCCACTTT

D: TRBD1
J: TRBJ2-2
size: -
V: TRBV18
length: 16
CDR3: CASSPGGQGNTGELFF
DNA: TGTGCCAGCTCACCCGGGGGACAGGGGAACACCGGGGAGCTGTTTTTT